These 2 T cell receptor beta chains were sequenced from one sample in a study of shared clonotypes between healthy human individuals. The data were produced by immunoSEQ multiplex PCR, yet TCRdb's version contains in-frame clones alone and is incomplete. This sample has approximately 1,000,000 clones, with 77% found just once. The source material was memory CD4+ T cells from PBMCs. The subset denotes: CD45RA-negative fraction. These receptors all come from a man between 18 and 29 years old in good health. Some clones in this sample may be carry-over from other donors' samples.

The V and J genes are TRBV15 and TRBJ2-5; D possibly corresponds to TRBD1 (5 bases). Germline V gene lookup returns CDR1 LNHNV and CDR2 YYDKDF (reference sequence). The CDR3 consists of 15 residues. V dropped 2 bases and J dropped 1 base, with 11 bases sitting between them. The DNA of the CDR3 is TGTGCCACCAGCAGATCAAGGGGTGTCCAAGAGACCCAGTACTTC. It is translated as CATSRSRGVQETQYF.

This clone was detected many times. The chain couples TRBV28 to TRBJ2-1, with 7 bases aligning to TRBD1. This CDR3 comprises 18 residues. The germline V gene has CDR1 MDHEN and CDR2 SYDVKM. The J segment lost 9 bases and the V segment lost 1 base, leaving 18 bases of the junction unmatched. The CDR3 DNA follows: TGTGCCAGCAGTTTATCACTTATCAGAGACAGGGTGAAGGGTGAGCAGTTCTTC. This encodes CASSLSLIRDRVKGEQFF.